The TCR beta chain under discussion was sequenced for a study of Ad26.COV2.S vaccination and SARS-CoV-2 variants. Treatment: 15 to 20 received Ad26.COV2.S at low or high dose, single or two shots; about 5 received placebo; per-sample allocation not given. Collection of samples fell on day 63 after the first vaccine or placebo injection. Donor was an adult aged 18-55 years in Boston. Study observations and caveats: Among vaccine recipients, spike-specific TCR breadth exceeded that of placebo recipients.

Only in-frame clones appear in the TCRdb table, and some are missing; sequencing was by immunoSEQ multiplex PCR. The data show some 350,000 clones, roughly 90% seen once. Remarks on this clone: Its antigen is not known.

Here the sequenced sample was peripheral blood, taken in a trial of Ad26.COV2.S vaccine versus placebo. The receptor was derived from a person aged 18 to 59 who received the Ad26.COV2.S COVID-19 vaccine or a placebo.

CDR3 in amino acids: CASSYSRLPRNTEAFF. In DNA form, the CDR3 reads TGTGCCAGCAGTTACTCGAGGTTACCCCGGAACACTGAAGCTTTCTTT. This chain links TRBV6-5 with TRBJ1-1; D gene ambiguous. The V end lost 0 bases, the J end lost 1 base, and 12 bases lay between the germline ends. This CDR3 spans 16 amino acids. The germline V gene encodes CDR1 MNHEY and CDR2 SVGAGI.